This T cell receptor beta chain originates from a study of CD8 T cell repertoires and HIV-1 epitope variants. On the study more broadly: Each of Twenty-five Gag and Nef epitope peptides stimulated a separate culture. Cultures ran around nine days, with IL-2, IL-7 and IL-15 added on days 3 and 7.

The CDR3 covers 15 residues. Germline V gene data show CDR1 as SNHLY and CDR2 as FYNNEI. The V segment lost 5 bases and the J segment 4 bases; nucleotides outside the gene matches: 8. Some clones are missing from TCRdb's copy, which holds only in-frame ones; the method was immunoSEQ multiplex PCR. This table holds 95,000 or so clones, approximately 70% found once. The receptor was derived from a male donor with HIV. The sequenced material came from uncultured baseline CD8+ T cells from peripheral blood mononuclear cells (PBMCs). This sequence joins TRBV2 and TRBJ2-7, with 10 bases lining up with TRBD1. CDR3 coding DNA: TGTGCCAGCAGTTCTACAGGGACAGGGGTGTACGAGCAGTACTTC. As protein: CASSSTGTGVYEQYF.